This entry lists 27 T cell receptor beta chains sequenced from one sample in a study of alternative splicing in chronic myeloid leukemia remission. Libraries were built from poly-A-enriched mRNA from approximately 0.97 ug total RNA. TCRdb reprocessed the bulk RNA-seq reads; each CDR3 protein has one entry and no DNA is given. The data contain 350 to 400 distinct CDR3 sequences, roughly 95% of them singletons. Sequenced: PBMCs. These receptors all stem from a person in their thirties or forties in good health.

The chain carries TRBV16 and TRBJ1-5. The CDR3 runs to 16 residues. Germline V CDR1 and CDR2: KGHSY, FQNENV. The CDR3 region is CASSQSSQGGGQPQHF.

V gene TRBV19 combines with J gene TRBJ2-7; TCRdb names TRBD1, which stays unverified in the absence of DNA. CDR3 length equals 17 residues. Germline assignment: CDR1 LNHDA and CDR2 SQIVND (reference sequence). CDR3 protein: CASSIGFDRELSYEQYF. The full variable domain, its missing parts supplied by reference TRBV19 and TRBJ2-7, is DGGITQSPKYLFRKEGQNVTLSCEQNLNHDAMYWYRQDPGQGLRLIYYSQIVNDFQKGDIAEGYSVSREKKESFPLTVTSAQKNPTAFYLCASSIGFDRELSYEQYFGPGTRLTVT.

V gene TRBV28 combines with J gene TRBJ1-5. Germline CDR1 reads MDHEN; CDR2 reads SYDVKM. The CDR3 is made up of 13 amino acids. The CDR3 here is CASSKSRAQPQHF.

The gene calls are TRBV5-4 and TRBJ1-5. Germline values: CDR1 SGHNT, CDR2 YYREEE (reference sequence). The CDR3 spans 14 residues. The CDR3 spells CASSFMDSNQPQHF.

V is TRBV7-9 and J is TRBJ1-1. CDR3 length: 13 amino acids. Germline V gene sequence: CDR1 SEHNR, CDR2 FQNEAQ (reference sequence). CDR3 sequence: CASSSTDDTEAFF.

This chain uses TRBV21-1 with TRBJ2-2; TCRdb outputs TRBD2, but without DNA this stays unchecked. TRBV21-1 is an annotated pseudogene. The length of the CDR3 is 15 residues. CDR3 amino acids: CASSPYSGYGGELFF.

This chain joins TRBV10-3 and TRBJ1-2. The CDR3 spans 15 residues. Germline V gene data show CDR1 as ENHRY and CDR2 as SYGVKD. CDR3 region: CAISESQDRGDGYTF.

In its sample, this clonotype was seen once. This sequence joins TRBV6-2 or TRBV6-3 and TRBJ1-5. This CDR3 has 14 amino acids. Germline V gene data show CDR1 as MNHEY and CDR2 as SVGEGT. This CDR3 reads CASSYGPINQPQHF.

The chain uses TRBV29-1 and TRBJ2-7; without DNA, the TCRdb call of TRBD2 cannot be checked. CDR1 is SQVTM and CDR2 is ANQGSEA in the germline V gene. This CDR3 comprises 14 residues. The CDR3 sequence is CSVSRGQGSSEQYF.

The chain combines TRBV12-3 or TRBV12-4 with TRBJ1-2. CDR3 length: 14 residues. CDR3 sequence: CASSLTGYGYGYTF.

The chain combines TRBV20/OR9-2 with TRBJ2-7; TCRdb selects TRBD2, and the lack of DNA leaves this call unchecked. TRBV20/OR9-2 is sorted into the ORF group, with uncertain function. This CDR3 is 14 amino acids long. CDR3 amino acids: CSARVLAEGYEQYF.

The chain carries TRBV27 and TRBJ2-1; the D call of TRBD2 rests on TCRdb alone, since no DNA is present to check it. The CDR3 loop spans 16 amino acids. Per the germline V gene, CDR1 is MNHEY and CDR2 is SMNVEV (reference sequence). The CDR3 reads CASKSRTSGRENEQFF.

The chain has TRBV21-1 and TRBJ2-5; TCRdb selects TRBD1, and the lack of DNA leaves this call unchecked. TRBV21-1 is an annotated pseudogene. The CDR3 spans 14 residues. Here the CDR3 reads CASSSPTGKETQYF.

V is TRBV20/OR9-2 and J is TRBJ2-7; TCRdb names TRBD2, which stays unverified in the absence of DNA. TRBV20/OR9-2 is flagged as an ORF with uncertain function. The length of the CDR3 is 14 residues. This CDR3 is CSARDEVGGYEQYF.

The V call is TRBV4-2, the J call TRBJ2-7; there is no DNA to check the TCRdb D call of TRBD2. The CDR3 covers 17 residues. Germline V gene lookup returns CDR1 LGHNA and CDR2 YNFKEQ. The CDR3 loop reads CASSQDPLAGGTYEQYF.

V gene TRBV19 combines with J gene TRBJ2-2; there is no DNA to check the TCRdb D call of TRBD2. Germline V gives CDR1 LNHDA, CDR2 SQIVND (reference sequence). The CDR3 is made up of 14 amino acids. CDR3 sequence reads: CASGSAGNTGELFF.

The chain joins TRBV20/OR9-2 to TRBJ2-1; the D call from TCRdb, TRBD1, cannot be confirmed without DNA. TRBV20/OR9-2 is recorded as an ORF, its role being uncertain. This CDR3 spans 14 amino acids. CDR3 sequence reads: CSANPTGPNNEQFF.

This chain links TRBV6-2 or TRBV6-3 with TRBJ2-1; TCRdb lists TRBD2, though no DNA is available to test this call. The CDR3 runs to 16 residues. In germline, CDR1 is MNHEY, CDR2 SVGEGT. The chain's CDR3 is CASSPLGGVSYNEQFF.

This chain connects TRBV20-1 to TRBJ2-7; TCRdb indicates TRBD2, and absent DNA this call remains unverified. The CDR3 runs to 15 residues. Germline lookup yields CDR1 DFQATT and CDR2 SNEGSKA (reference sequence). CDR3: CSARRAAGHSYEQYF.

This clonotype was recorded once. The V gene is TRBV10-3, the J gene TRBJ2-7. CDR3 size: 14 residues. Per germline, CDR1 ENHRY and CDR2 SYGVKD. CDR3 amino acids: CAISKTESSYEQYF.

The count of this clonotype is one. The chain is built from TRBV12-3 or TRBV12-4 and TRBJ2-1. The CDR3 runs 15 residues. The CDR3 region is CASSFVSSVNNEQFF.

The CDR3 spells CASSQAGIYNEQFF. V gene TRBV3-1 combines with J gene TRBJ2-1; the TCRdb call, TRBD2, lacks DNA for checking. This CDR3 is 14 amino acids long. CDR1 is LGHDT and CDR2 is YNNKEL in the germline V gene (reference sequence).

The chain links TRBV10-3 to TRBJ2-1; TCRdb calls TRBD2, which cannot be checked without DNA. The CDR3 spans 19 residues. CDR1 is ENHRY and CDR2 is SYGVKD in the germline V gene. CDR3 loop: CAISEVAVRSQRAYNEQFF.

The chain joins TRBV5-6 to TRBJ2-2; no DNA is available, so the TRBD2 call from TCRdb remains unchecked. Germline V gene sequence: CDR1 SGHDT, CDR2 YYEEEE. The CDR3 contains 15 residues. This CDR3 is CASSLIDRNTGELFF.

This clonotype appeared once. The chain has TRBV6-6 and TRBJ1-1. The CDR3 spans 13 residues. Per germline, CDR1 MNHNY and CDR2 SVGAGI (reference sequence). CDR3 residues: CASSSFYREGAFF.

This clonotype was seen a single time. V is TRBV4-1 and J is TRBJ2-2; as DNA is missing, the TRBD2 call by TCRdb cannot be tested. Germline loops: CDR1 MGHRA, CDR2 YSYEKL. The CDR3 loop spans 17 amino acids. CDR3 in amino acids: CASSQRTSGSGTGELFF.

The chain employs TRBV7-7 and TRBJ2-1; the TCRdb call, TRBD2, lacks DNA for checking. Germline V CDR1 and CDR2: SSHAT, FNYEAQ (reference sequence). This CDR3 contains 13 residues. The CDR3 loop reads CASSLERGNEQFF.